A single sample gave rise to the 32 T cell receptor beta chains below, sequenced in a study of T-cell reconstitution after alpha-beta-depleted transplantation in children. Preparation of the TCRbeta library used unique molecular identifiers. MiXCR, run by TCRdb on the PCR reads, gives a single entry per CDR3 protein. Of around 680,000 distinct CDR3 sequences listed, approximately 17% are singletons. Sequencing used PBMCs from the stem cell graft donor, obtained from the stem cell graft. The source is a human donor who donated a stem cell graft to a child with acute myeloid leukemia.

The chain has TRBV11-2 and TRBJ2-7; D is perhaps TRBD2 (6 bases). Germline CDR1 reads SGHAT; CDR2 reads FQNNGV. V was shortened by 5 bases and J by 0 bases, with 14 bases between the two germline ends. The CDR3 extends over 15 amino acids. This CDR3 is CASSLRELYSYEQYF. The CDR3 nucleotides are TGTGCCAGCAGCCTCCGGGAGCTCTACTCCTACGAGCAGTACTTC.

The chain links TRBV15 to TRBJ1-5; possible D gene TRBD1, 6 bases. Trimming took off 3 bases at V and 4 bases at J, with 10 bases between the two ends. The germline gives CDR1 LNHNV, CDR2 YYDKDF (reference sequence). The CDR3 spans 14 residues. CDR3 sequence: CATSRTGGNQPQHF. CDR3 nucleotides: TGTGCCACCAGCAGGACAGGAGGAAATCAGCCCCAGCATTTT.

About this clonotype itself: It may be a read error: a sequence one base away is much more abundant. This rearrangement joins TRBV6-1 to TRBJ1-4; D gene unclear. V was cut by 0 bases and J by 3 bases, with 11 bases left in between. The CDR3 spans 16 residues. Germline CDR1 is MNHNS and CDR2 is SASEGT. The CDR3 coding sequence is TGTGCCAGCAGTGAAGCGGTCCGGAGCTCTAATGAAAAACTGTTTTTT. Translated, it gives CASSEAVRSSNEKLFF.

This clonotype occurred many times. The V and J genes are TRBV4-1 and TRBJ2-1, with unresolved D. CDR3 length: 15 amino acids. V was trimmed by 8 bases and J by 0 bases, leaving 14 bases between them. Per the germline V gene, CDR1 is MGHRA and CDR2 is YSYEKL. CDR3 loop: CASSPLTTSYNEQFF. CDR3 DNA sequence: TGCGCCAGCTCTCCACTAACCACCTCCTACAATGAGCAGTTCTTC.

This clonotype was detected only a few times. This chain uses TRBV4-3 with TRBJ1-1, with D maybe TRBD1 (6 bases). The CDR3 is 16 residues long. V was trimmed by 4 bases and J by 6 bases, leaving 21 bases between them. Germline assignment: CDR1 LGHNA and CDR2 YSLEER. The CDR3, as DNA: TGCGCCAGCAGCCCGCAGTTGACAGGTGCACTGCCTGAAGCTTTCTTT. This codes for CASSPQLTGALPEAFF.

In its sample, this clonotype was seen many times. This rearrangement joins TRBV7-2 to TRBJ2-1, with 10 bases aligning to TRBD2. V dropped 5 bases and J dropped 4; count of bases not matched to a gene: 8. The CDR3 contains 16 residues. CDR1 is SGHTA and CDR2 is FQGNSA in the germline V gene. The CDR3 spells CASSAPVAGGYNEQFF. Here the CDR3 DNA reads TGTGCCAGCAGCGCCCCTGTAGCGGGGGGATACAATGAGCAGTTCTTC.

This clonotype was recorded at least ten times. V and J are TRBV12-3 or TRBV12-4 and TRBJ2-1; D is uncertain. The CDR3 is 13 residues long. Trimming stripped 6 bases from V and 4 bases from J, with 10 bases between. The CDR3 sequence is CASSPIMYNEQFF. CDR3 in DNA: TGTGCCAGCAGCCCAATTATGTACAATGAGCAGTTCTTC.

This clonotype was seen ten or more times. The V gene is TRBV12-3 or TRBV12-4, the J gene TRBJ2-7; no clear D gene. The V and J ends lost 0 bases and 4 bases respectively, with 10 bases between them. This CDR3 region has 14 residues. In DNA form, the CDR3 reads TGTGCCAGCAGTTTAGCGGTGGGTCCTTACGAGCAGTACTTC. It specifies CASSLAVGPYEQYF.

This clonotype was found many times. The chain has TRBV20-1 and TRBJ2-7; 9 positions agree with TRBD1. Germline values: CDR1 DFQATT, CDR2 SNEGSKA (reference sequence). V lost 5 bases, J lost 6 bases, and 8 bases stayed unmatched. The CDR3 extends over 13 amino acids. The CDR3 DNA reads as TGCAGTGCTCGGGACAGGGAATCCCCCGAGCAGTACGTC. Translation: CSARDRESPEQYV.

The chain combines TRBV5-1 with TRBJ2-1; the D is unclear. Deletions cut 1 base from V and 0 bases from J, with 11 bases between. Germline V gives CDR1 SGHRS, CDR2 YFSETQ. The CDR3 runs to 16 residues. CDR3 protein: CASSLRPGSSYNEQFF. The CDR3 nucleotides are TGCGCCAGCAGCTTGAGGCCTGGTAGCTCCTACAATGAGCAGTTCTTC.

CDR3 in DNA: TGTGCCAGCAGTTTAGGAAAGGGGGTTAAAACAGATACGCAGTATTTT. Its protein is CASSLGKGVKTDTQYF. This chain links TRBV28 with TRBJ2-3, with a weak D call TRBD1 (6 bases). V was clipped by 2 bases and J by 3 bases, with 15 bases between them. Germline-derived CDR1 and CDR2 are MDHEN and SYDVKM. This CDR3 region has 16 residues. Using reference TRBV28 and TRBJ2-3 for the parts outside the CDR3, the full variable domain is DVKVTQSSRYLVKRTGEKVFLECVQDMDHENMFWYRQDPGLGLRLIYFSYDVKMKEKGDIPEGYSVSREKKERFSLILESASTNQTSMYLCASSLGKGVKTDTQYFGPGTRLTVL.

The chain carries TRBV29-1 and TRBJ2-7; TRBD1 might be the D (5 bases). The CDR3 is 10 residues long. The germline V gene has CDR1 SQVTM and CDR2 ANQGSEA. V was trimmed by 6 bases and J by 5 bases, leaving 8 bases between them. The CDR3 nucleotides read TGCAGCGTCCAGGACAACGAGCAGTACGTC. This encodes CSVQDNEQYV.

Ten or more counts support this clonotype. The chain has TRBV7-2 and TRBJ2-1, with D tentatively TRBD1 (6 bases). CDR1 SGHTA and CDR2 FQGNSA come from the germline V gene. The CDR3 is 14 residues long. Trimming pared 4 bases from V and 9 bases from J, leaving 16 bases between. The CDR3 DNA reads as TGTGCCAGCAGCTCCGGGCAGGGGTGGAGTGAGCAGTTCTTC. Translated: CASSSGQGWSEQFF.

The chain links TRBV28 to TRBJ2-7; maybe TRBD2 (5 bases). Germline V gene sequence: CDR1 MDHEN, CDR2 SYDVKM. V was clipped by 6 bases and J by 5 bases, with 26 bases between them. This CDR3 contains 17 residues. The CDR3 DNA reads as TGTGCCAGCAGCCTCGGTAGACGGCTGAGGGTGTTGGACGAGCAGTACGTC. It yields the protein CASSLGRRLRVLDEQYV.

The J gene is TRBJ1-2, the V gene TRBV24-1; 8 bases align to TRBD1. V gave up 4 bases and J gave up 4 bases; unmatched junction bases: 7. CDR1 is KGHDR and CDR2 is SFDVKD in the germline V gene. The CDR3 totals 15 residues. CDR3 loop: CATSDYRGGTYGYTF. As DNA, the CDR3 is TGTGCCACCAGTGACTACAGGGGGGGAACCTATGGCTACACCTTC.

This clonotype was seen more than once but under ten times. The V call is TRBV7-2, the J call TRBJ1-1; 9 nucleotides line up with TRBD1. V shed 5 bases and J 5 bases; nucleotides not matched to a gene: 9. The germline V gene encodes CDR1 SGHTA and CDR2 FQGNSA. This CDR3 region has 15 residues. The CDR3 loop is CASSTRTGERTEAFF. The CDR3 nucleotides read TGTGCCAGCAGCACCCGGACAGGGGAGCGGACTGAAGCTTTCTTT.

This clonotype was counted many times. The chain is built from TRBV5-6 and TRBJ2-6; D is undetermined. Germline values: CDR1 SGHDT, CDR2 YYEEEE. The length of the CDR3 is 14 residues. Between the trimmed V and J ends, which lost 6 bases and 0 bases, there was a span of 7 bases. The CDR3 coding sequence is TGTGCCAGCACGACGGACTCTGGGGCCAACGTCCTGACTTTC. Its translation is CASTTDSGANVLTF.

This clonotype has at least ten counts. This rearrangement joins TRBV12-3 or TRBV12-4 to TRBJ2-7; TRBD1 agrees at 8 bases. This CDR3 has 14 residues. Germline trimming cut 4 bases from V and 1 base from J; bases unmatched to any gene: 3. CDR3 in DNA: TGTGCCAGCAGTTGGACAGGGAATTCCTACGAGCAGTACTTC. Residues: CASSWTGNSYEQYF.

This clonotype was seen at least ten times. This sequence joins TRBV20-1 and TRBJ2-1; 7 bases map to TRBD1. Germline V lookup: CDR1 DFQATT, CDR2 SNEGSKA (reference sequence). Trimming removed 5 bases from V and 7 bases from J; junction bases left unmatched: 14. This CDR3 region has 15 residues. CDR3 protein: CSAGDSIAPWNEQFF. Here the CDR3 DNA reads TGCAGTGCTGGGGACAGTATAGCCCCTTGGAATGAGCAGTTCTTC.

This clonotype was counted between two and nine times. V usage is TRBV7-6 and J usage is TRBJ1-1; D not certain. V lost 8 bases, J lost 6 bases, and 16 bases lay in between. There are 13 residues in the CDR3. Germline V gives CDR1 SGHVS, CDR2 FNYEAQ. The CDR3 protein is CASASAGSAEAFF. As DNA, the CDR3 is TGTGCCAGCGCCTCGGCGGGGAGCGCTGAAGCTTTCTTT.

This clonotype was detected only a few times. This sequence joins TRBV7-6 and TRBJ2-6; a weak D match, TRBD2 (5 bases). This CDR3 comprises 14 residues. V lost 5 bases and J lost 2, with 7 bases in between. Germline CDR1 reads SGHVS; CDR2 reads FNYEAQ. CDR3 DNA sequence: TGTGCCAGCAGCCAGAGGGCTGGGGCCAACGTCCTGACTTTC. Protein product: CASSQRAGANVLTF.

This clonotype was counted between two and nine times. The gene calls are TRBV5-1 and TRBJ2-7; tentatively, D is TRBD2 (5 bases). The CDR3 has 13 residues. The V and J ends lost 6 bases and 4 bases respectively, with 14 bases between them. Germline-derived CDR1 and CDR2 are SGHRS and YFSETQ. This CDR3 is CASTSDWSYEQYF. CDR3 sequence (DNA): TGCGCCAGCACCTCGGACTGGAGTTACGAGCAGTACTTC. Based on the CDR3 plus reference TRBV5-1 and TRBJ2-7, the full variable domain is KAGVTQTPRYLIKTRGQQVTLSCSPISGHRSVSWYQQTPGQGLQFLFEYFSETQRNKGNFPGRFSGRQFSNSRSEMNVSTLELGDSALYLCASTSDWSYEQYFGPGTRLTVT.

CDR3 bases: TGTGCCAGCAGCCAGAGAGAACAGGTGGCCCCTGAAGCTTTCTTT. This sequence encodes CASSQREQVAPEAFF. The chain links TRBV16 to TRBJ1-1, with a possible D match to TRBD1 (5 bases). CDR1 KGHSY and CDR2 FQNENV come from the germline V gene. V gave up 3 bases and J gave up 6 bases, with 17 bases separating them. CDR3 length: 15 residues.

The V gene is TRBV6-5, the J gene TRBJ1-4, with 7 bases identical to TRBD1. The CDR3 is 15 residues long. Germline assignment: CDR1 MNHEY and CDR2 SVGAGI. V gave up 1 base and J gave up 4 bases; unmatched junction bases: 3. CDR3: CASSYYQGVNEKLFF. In DNA, the CDR3 is TGTGCCAGCAGTTACTATCAGGGGGTTAATGAAAAACTGTTTTTT.

This clonotype was recorded many times. J is TRBJ2-5 and V is TRBV12-3 or TRBV12-4, with D possibly TRBD1 on 5 matching bases. The CDR3 loop spans 14 amino acids. Trimming stripped 5 bases from V and 0 bases from J, with 10 bases between. Here the CDR3 reads CASSATEYQETQYF. The CDR3 DNA follows: TGTGCCAGCAGTGCGACAGAGTACCAAGAGACCCAGTACTTC.

This clonotype has only a few counts. The gene calls are TRBV30 and TRBJ1-6; D is possibly TRBD1 (6 bases). Germline CDR1 GTSNPN, CDR2 SVGIG (reference sequence). This CDR3 is 16 amino acids long. Trimming pared 5 bases from V and 5 bases from J, leaving 19 bases between. For the CDR3, the DNA is TGTGCCTGGGGGGACATTGGGGGTGGCAATAATTCACCCCTCCACTTT. Translating it yields CAWGDIGGGNNSPLHF.

This clonotype was detected many times. The gene calls are TRBV7-2 and TRBJ1-5; 7 nucleotides match TRBD1. The junction had 4 bases not matched to a gene; V was cut back by 1 base and J by 7 bases. The V gene's germline CDR1 is SGHTA and CDR2 FQGNSA. The CDR3 totals 14 residues. The CDR3, as DNA: TGTGCCAGCAGCTTAGTACAGGGGATGCAGCCCCAGCATTTT. The encoded protein is CASSLVQGMQPQHF.

This clonotype was counted only a few times. CDR3 in amino acids: CASSLGGLPLDTQYF. In nucleotides, the CDR3 is TGTGCCAGCAGCTTGGGGGGACTCCCCTTAGATACGCAGTATTTT. This chain joins TRBV5-5 and TRBJ2-3; D might be TRBD2 (6 bases). Germline CDR1 and CDR2: SGHKS and YYEKEE (reference sequence). The CDR3 is 15 residues long. V was shortened by 0 bases and J by 5 bases, with 13 bases between the two germline ends. Full variable domain (outside the CDR3, taken from reference TRBV5-5 and TRBJ2-3): DAGVTQSPTHLIKTRGQQVTLRCSPISGHKSVSWYQQVLGQGPQFIFQYYEKEERGRGNFPDRFSARQFPNYSSELNVNALLLGDSALYLCASSLGGLPLDTQYFGPGTRLTVL.

The chain uses TRBV29-1 and TRBJ1-4; tentatively, D is TRBD1 (5 bases). The CDR3 loop spans 13 amino acids. The germline CDR1 and CDR2 sequences are SQVTM and ANQGSEA. The V and J ends lost 4 bases and 11 bases respectively, with 17 bases between them. CDR3 in DNA: TGCAGCGTTGGGTCGGACACCCAAATGAAACTGTTTTTT. Its translation is CSVGSDTQMKLFF.

Ten or more counts support this clonotype. This chain joins TRBV12-3 or TRBV12-4 and TRBJ2-2; no clear D. There are 15 residues in the CDR3. V lost 5 bases to trimming and J lost 5 bases, with 15 bases between them. The CDR3 nucleotides read TGTGCCAGCAGTCTCCCGACCGGTTTTACCGGGGAGCTGTTTTTT. It codes for CASSLPTGFTGELFF.

This clonotype was seen many times. The DNA for the CDR3 is TGTGCCAGCAGTTTACGCCAGGGAAGCTACGAGCAGTACTTC. Encoded protein: CASSLRQGSYEQYF. J is TRBJ2-7 and V is TRBV12-3 or TRBV12-4, with a weak D call TRBD1 (5 bases). Trimming stripped 2 bases from V and 3 bases from J, with 11 bases between. The CDR3 is 14 amino acids.

There are many counts of this clonotype. CDR3 DNA: TGCAGTGCAATGGACAGGGGTGGCTATGGCTACACCTTC. Amino acids: CSAMDRGGYGYTF. This rearrangement joins TRBV20-1 to TRBJ1-2, with 9 bases that match TRBD1. V lost 6 bases and J lost 4; bases outside the gene matches: 6. CDR1 is DFQATT and CDR2 is SNEGSKA in the germline V gene (reference sequence). The CDR3 length is 13 residues.